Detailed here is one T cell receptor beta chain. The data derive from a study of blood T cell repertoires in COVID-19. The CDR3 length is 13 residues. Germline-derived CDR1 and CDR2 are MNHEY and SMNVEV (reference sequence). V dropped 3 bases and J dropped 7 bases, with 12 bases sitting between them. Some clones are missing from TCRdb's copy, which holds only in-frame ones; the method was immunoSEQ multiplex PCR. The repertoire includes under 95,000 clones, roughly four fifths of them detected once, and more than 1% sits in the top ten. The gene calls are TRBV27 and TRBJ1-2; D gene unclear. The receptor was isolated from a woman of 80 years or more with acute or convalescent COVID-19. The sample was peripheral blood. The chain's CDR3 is CASSFIPFSGYTF. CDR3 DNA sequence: TGTGCCAGCAGTTTTATCCCCTTCTCTGGCTACACCTTC.